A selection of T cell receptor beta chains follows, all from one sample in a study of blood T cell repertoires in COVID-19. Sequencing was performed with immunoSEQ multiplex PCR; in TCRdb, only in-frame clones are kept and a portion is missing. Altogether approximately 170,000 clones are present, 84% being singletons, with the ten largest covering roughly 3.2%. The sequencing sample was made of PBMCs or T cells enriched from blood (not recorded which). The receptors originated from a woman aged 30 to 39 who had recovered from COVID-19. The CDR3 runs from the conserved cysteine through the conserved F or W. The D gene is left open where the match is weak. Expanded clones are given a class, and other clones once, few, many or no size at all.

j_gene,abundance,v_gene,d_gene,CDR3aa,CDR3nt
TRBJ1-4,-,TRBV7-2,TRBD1,CASSSRVLTGGGEKLFF,TGTGCTAGCAGCTCCCGAGTCCTCACAGGGGGCGGTGAAAAACTGTTTTTT
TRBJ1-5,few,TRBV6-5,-,CASTVTVYSNQPQHF,TGTGCCAGCACCGTGACAGTTTATAGCAATCAGCCCCAGCATTTT
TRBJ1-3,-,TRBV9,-,CASSVARAGNTIYF,TGTGCCAGCAGCGTAGCCAGGGCTGGAAACACCATATATTTT
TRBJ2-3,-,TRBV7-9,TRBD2,CASTQRLAGRDTQYF,TGTGCCAGCACCCAAAGACTAGCGGGTCGAGATACGCAGTATTTT
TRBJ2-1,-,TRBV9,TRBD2,CASSVGIAGRNEQFF,TGTGCCAGCAGCGTAGGGATAGCGGGCCGCAATGAGCAGTTCTTC
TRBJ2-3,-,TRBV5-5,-,CASSFLTDTQYF,TGTGCCAGCAGCTTCCTAACGGATACGCAGTATTTT
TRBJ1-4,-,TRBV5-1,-,CASSLGLLSNEKLFF,TGCGCCAGCAGCTTGGGTCTACTTTCAAACGAAAAACTGTTTTTT
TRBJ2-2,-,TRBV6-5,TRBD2,CASSSSGLDTGELFF,TGTGCCAGCAGTTCTAGCGGTCTTGACACCGGGGAGCTGTTTTTT
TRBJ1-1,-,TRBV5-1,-,CASSSNREVRTEAFF,TGCGCCAGCAGCTCTAACAGGGAAGTGAGGACTGAAGCTTTCTTT
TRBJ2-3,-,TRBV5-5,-,CASSWQGRGDTQYF,TGTGCCAGCAGCTGGCAGGGGAGGGGAGATACGCAGTATTTT
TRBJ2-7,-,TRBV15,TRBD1,CATSLWTGHSYEQYF,TGTGCCACCAGCCTCTGGACAGGGCACTCCTACGAGCAGTACTTC
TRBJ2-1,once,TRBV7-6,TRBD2,CASSPEPPRLAGVSNEQFF,TGTGCCAGCAGCCCCGAACCCCCGCGACTAGCGGGAGTATCTAATGAGCAGTTCTTC
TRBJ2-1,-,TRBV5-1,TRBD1,CASGPGQGKSYEQFF,TGCGCCAGCGGACCGGGACAGGGGAAAAGCTATGAGCAGTTCTTC
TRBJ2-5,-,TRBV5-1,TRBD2,CASSLDWEAGTETQYF,TGCGCCAGCAGCTTGGACTGGGAAGCGGGGACAGAGACCCAGTACTTC
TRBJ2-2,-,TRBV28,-,CAGSGGFGELFF,TGTGCCGGGAGCGGTGGATTCGGGGAGCTGTTTTTT
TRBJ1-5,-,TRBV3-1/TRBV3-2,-,CASSQLRGSGSNQPQHF,TGTGCCAGCAGCCAACTTAGAGGGTCGGGTAGCAATCAGCCCCAGCATTTT
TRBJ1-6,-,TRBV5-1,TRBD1,CASSLEATGVGSPLHF,TGCGCCAGCAGCTTGGAGGCGACAGGGGTAGGATCACCCCTCCACTTT